These T cell receptor beta chains were read from a single sample in a study of blood T cell repertoires in COVID-19. Some clones are missing from TCRdb's copy, which holds only in-frame ones; the method was immunoSEQ multiplex PCR. The sample has around 130,000 clones, approximately 77% seen once; the top ten hold 7.9%. Input material: peripheral blood. The receptor set was obtained from a human donor in a cohort sampled during active COVID-19. The CDR3 runs from the conserved cysteine through the conserved F or W. The D gene is left open where the match is weak. A row's size may be missing; if present it is once, few, many or a size class.

TGTGCCAGCAGTTTATCCGGGACAGGGGGAATATTCGACACTGAAGCTTTCTTT | CASSLSGTGGIFDTEAFF | 18 | . | TRBD1 | TRBJ1-1 | TRBV28
TGTGCCTGGAGTGATGCAGGGATGCAAGAGACCCAGTACTTC | CAWSDAGMQETQYF | 14 | . | . | TRBJ2-5 | TRBV30
TGTGCCAGCAGCTTAGATGGTTTAGATTCACCCCTCCACTTT | CASSLDGLDSPLHF | 14 | . | . | TRBJ1-6 | TRBV11-2
TGTGCCAGCAGTTACACCCCAGGCGAGCAGTACTTC | CASSYTPGEQYF | 12 | . | . | TRBJ2-7 | TRBV6-5
TGTGCCAGCAGTTCTCCGGGAACTCTCAACTCTGGAAACACCATATATTTT | CASSSPGTLNSGNTIYF | 17 | . | . | TRBJ1-3 | TRBV6-4
TGTGCTAGTGGTCCAATAGCGGGAGTCCACAATGAGCAGTTCTTC | CASGPIAGVHNEQFF | 15 | . | TRBD2 | TRBJ2-1 | TRBV12-5
TGTGCCAGCAGTTTACGTGGGACTAGCGGGAGATGGAGCTACGAGCAGTACTTC | CASSLRGTSGRWSYEQYF | 18 | . | TRBD2 | TRBJ2-7 | TRBV28
TGTGCCTGGGGGGCGGCCTACGAGCAGTACTTC | CAWGAAYEQYF | 11 | . | . | TRBJ2-7 | TRBV30
TGTGCCTGGAGGGAACCGGGGGACGGGGAGCAGTACTTC | CAWREPGDGEQYF | 13 | . | . | TRBJ2-7 | TRBV30
TGCAGCGCCCCCTCGGACACAACCCCAAACTATGGCTACACCTTC | CSAPSDTTPNYGYTF | 15 | . | . | TRBJ1-2 | TRBV29-1
TGTGCCAGCAGCCCCGGACTAGCGGGGGCAGGGGAGCAGTACTTC | CASSPGLAGAGEQYF | 15 | . | TRBD2 | TRBJ2-7 | TRBV5-4
TGTGCCAGCAGCTTAATGACAGGGCCCTACGAGCAGTACTTC | CASSLMTGPYEQYF | 14 | . | TRBD1 | TRBJ2-7 | TRBV7-9
TGTGCCAGTAGTATTGGTCCGAGGGAGCCAAATCAGCCCCAGCATTTT | CASSIGPREPNQPQHF | 16 | . | . | TRBJ1-5 | TRBV19
TGTGCCAGCAGTGAAGCGCGGACTAGCGGGAGGTGGGTTCGGTACTTC | CASSEARTSGRWVRYF | 16 | . | TRBD2 | TRBJ2-7 | TRBV6-1
TGTGCCAGTAGTTTACGGGATGAAGCTTTCTTT | CASSLRDEAFF | 11 | . | . | TRBJ1-1 | TRBV19
TGTGCCAGCAGCTTAAGCGGACAGGACCAGCATTTT | CASSLSGQDQHF | 12 | . | TRBD1 | TRBJ1-5 | TRBV7-9
TGCGCCAGCAGCCCGTTGACTAGCGACTCCTACGAGCAGTACTTC | CASSPLTSDSYEQYF | 15 | . | TRBD2 | TRBJ2-7 | TRBV4-1
TGTGCCAGCAGCTTAATTCCGTCCGGGGAGCTGTTTTTT | CASSLIPSGELFF | 13 | . | . | TRBJ2-2 | TRBV7-2
TGCGCCAGCCACACCGACCCGGGACAGGCGTACGAGCAGTACTTC | CASHTDPGQAYEQYF | 15 | once | TRBD1 | TRBJ2-7 | TRBV5-1
TGTGCCATCAGTGAGGGGGCACGCGAAGAGACCCAGTACTTC | CAISEGAREETQYF | 14 | . | . | TRBJ2-5 | TRBV10-3
TGTGCCAGCAGCCTTAGGGGCTTCTATGGCTACACCTTC | CASSLRGFYGYTF | 13 | . | . | TRBJ1-2 | TRBV11-1
TGTGCCAGCAGCTTCCGGACTAGCGGGGGGGTCGAGGGGACCCAGTACTTC | CASSFRTSGGVEGTQYF | 17 | . | TRBD2 | TRBJ2-5 | TRBV5-5
TGTGCCAGTAGTATTCAGGCTAGCAATCAGCCCCAGCATTTT | CASSIQASNQPQHF | 14 | . | . | TRBJ1-5 | TRBV19
TGTGCCAGCAGCCAAAGGGGACAGTCCTACGAGCAGTACTTC | CASSQRGQSYEQYF | 14 | few | TRBD1 | TRBJ2-7 | TRBV3-1/TRBV3-2
TGTGCCAGCAGTCCCCTGGGGGGGGCTGTTACCGGGGAGCTGTTTTTT | CASSPLGGAVTGELFF | 16 | . | . | TRBJ2-2 | TRBV27
TGTGCCAGCAGCTTAGGGGGGCTGGCGGGACAGCCCAACACTGAAGCTTTCTTT | CASSLGGLAGQPNTEAFF | 18 | . | TRBD1 | TRBJ1-1 | TRBV11-2
TGTGCCAGCAGTTTATCGAGGGTGGGCACTGAAGCTTTCTTT | CASSLSRVGTEAFF | 14 | few | . | TRBJ1-1 | TRBV27
TGTGCCAGCAGCCAGAGGATTCTTGATCCGTACGAGCAGTACTTC | CASSQRILDPYEQYF | 15 | . | . | TRBJ2-7 | TRBV3-1/TRBV3-2
TGTGCCAGCAGTTTTGGCAGGGCCTACGAGCAGTACTTC | CASSFGRAYEQYF | 13 | . | . | TRBJ2-7 | TRBV27
TGTGCCAGCGTGAGGGGGGGGGACTACAATGAGCAGTTCTTC | CASVRGGDYNEQFF | 14 | . | . | TRBJ2-1 | TRBV28
TGTGCCAGCAGTGACGGGCAGGGGGGCTACAATGAGCAGTTCTTC | CASSDGQGGYNEQFF | 15 | . | . | TRBJ2-1 | TRBV6-4
TGTGCCAGCAGCCGACTAGCGGGGGGCACAGATACGCAGTATTTT | CASSRLAGGTDTQYF | 15 | . | TRBD2 | TRBJ2-3 | TRBV3-1/TRBV3-2
TGTGCCAGCAGTGAGGTTGCGGGGTACGAGCAGTACTTC | CASSEVAGYEQYF | 13 | few | . | TRBJ2-7 | TRBV2
TGTGCCAGCAGGCCTGGTGTGACACCCCAAGAGCAGTACTTC | CASRPGVTPQEQYF | 14 | once | . | TRBJ2-7 | TRBV5-4
TGTGCCAGCAGCCAAGATGGGAGCCACAGGGGCTATGGCTACACCTTC | CASSQDGSHRGYGYTF | 16 | . | TRBD1 | TRBJ1-2 | TRBV3-1/TRBV3-2
TGTGCCAGCAGCCGACAGACTGGGGCCAACGTCCTGACTTTC | CASSRQTGANVLTF | 14 | once | . | TRBJ2-6 | TRBV13
TGTGCCAGCAGCTCTAGCGGGGGGGCCGGGTACGAGCAGTACTTC | CASSSSGGAGYEQYF | 15 | . | TRBD2 | TRBJ2-7 | TRBV7-3
TGTGCCAGCAGCCCCGTCCGCCGGGAGTACGAGCAGTACTTC | CASSPVRREYEQYF | 14 | . | . | TRBJ2-7 | TRBV2
TGTGCCATCACAAAAAGCGGGTACTACGAGCAGTACTTC | CAITKSGYYEQYF | 13 | . | . | TRBJ2-7 | TRBV10-3
TGCGCCAGCAGCTTGGAAGAGCCCTATGGCTACACCTTC | CASSLEEPYGYTF | 13 | . | . | TRBJ1-2 | TRBV5-1